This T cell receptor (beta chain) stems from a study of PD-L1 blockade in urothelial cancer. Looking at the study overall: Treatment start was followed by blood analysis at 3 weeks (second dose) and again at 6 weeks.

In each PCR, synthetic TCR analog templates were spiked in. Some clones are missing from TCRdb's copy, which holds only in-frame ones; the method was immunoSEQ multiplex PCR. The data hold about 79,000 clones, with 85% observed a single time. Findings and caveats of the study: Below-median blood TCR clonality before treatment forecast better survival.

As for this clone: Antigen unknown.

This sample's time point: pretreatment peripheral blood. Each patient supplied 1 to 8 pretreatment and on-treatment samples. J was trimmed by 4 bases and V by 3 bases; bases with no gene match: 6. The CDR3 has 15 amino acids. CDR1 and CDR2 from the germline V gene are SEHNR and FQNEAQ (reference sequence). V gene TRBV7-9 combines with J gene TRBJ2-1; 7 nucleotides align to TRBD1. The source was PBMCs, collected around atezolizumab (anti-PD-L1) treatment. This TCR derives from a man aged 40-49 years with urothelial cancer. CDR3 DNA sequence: TGTGCCAGCAGCTTCGAGACAGGGAAGTACAATGAGCAGTTCTTC. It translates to CASSFETGKYNEQFF.